Below, one T cell receptor (beta chain) is given with its context. The antigen remains undetermined. The data are from a study of shared clonotypes between healthy human individuals. At the level of the study: Donors consisted of a couple of women and three men between 18 and 49. The study, taken as a whole, reports: In having few donors, the study represented limited genetic and exposure-history diversity.

Selected positively for CCR7 and CD45RO-negative, naive CD8 cells excluded terminally differentiated effector memory CD45RA+ cells. CDR3 size: 18 residues. V shed 8 bases and J 1 base; nucleotides not matched to a gene: 16. Germline V CDR1 and CDR2: WNHNN, SYGVQD (reference sequence). Genomic DNA of every subset was divided equally among multiple immunoSEQ plates. Under the authors' procedure: Junction-only sequences without quality scores came from ImmunoSEQ, so filtering differed. TCRdb keeps only in-frame clones here, not all; method: immunoSEQ multiplex PCR. That table gives V, J and clone size, and the DNA gave D and trimming. The sample lists about 2 million clones; about 95% were seen once.

The rearrangement links TRBV10-1 to TRBJ2-3; 9 bases match TRBD2. The sequenced sample consisted of naive CD8+ T cells sorted from blood. The receptor's source is a young man in good health. Here the CDR3 DNA reads TGCGCCAGCGGACCTCGTGAGTGGCGGGAGGGAGGCACAGATACGCAGTATTTT. It specifies CASGPREWREGGTDTQYF.